This note documents a single T cell receptor (beta chain) sequence. Its cognate antigen is unknown. The length of the CDR3 is 17 residues. Looked up from germline, CDR1 is LNHDA and CDR2 is SQIVND (reference sequence). TCRdb re-called the 5' RACE reads; every CDR3 protein appears as one record, without DNA. The ten most abundant clones cover roughly 29% of a sample with about 3,200 distinct CDR3 sequences. The data originate from a study of T cells expressing NK-cell markers. Study results and caveats: One observes that, in several donors, these clonotypes were also the leading ones within the CD3+CD56-NKG2C+ fraction. Dominant NKG2C+ clonotypes made up about 1.0-7.5% of CD8+ T cells in about six donors.

Sequencing was performed on blood T cells: a sorted CD56 or NKG2C T cell subset, CD4+ or CD8+ T cells, or bulk PBMC T cells (not recorded which). This chain uses TRBV19 with TRBJ2-2; TCRdb indicates TRBD2, and absent DNA this call remains unverified. The clonotype comes from a woman between 18 and 29 years old in good health. CDR3: CASSIWTKNPNTGELFF.